This T cell receptor beta chain is from a study of lymphopenia after photon versus proton radiotherapy. TCRdb keeps only in-frame clones here, not all; method: immunoSEQ multiplex PCR. The sample consists of 150,000 to 200,000 clones, less than 90% of them appearing once. As concerns this clone: Its antigen is unidentified.

Overall study findings and caveats: A bigger post-nadir fall in TCR diversity correlated inversely with survival time in deceased patients. Only patients who died were analyzed for survival; proton advantage is unproven. After lymphocyte nadir, photon-treated repertoires showed oligoclonal expansion, especially CD8+ Temra. Relative stability marked proton patients; photon patients lost diversity and naive cells.

There are 17 residues in the CDR3. The trim removed 5 bases at V and 5 bases at J, leaving 13 bases unmatched. In germline, CDR1 is SGHDT, CDR2 YYEEEE. This clonotype was obtained from a man aged 45 to 65 with gastric cancer. Sequenced material: peripheral blood, taken from a patient treated with photon-based radiotherapy. J is TRBJ2-2 and V is TRBV5-6, with 9 bases identical to TRBD2. DNA for the CDR3: TGTGCCAGCAGTATAATAAGCGGGAGGTTATCGACCGGGGAGCTGTTTTTT. Translated: CASSIISGRLSTGELFF.